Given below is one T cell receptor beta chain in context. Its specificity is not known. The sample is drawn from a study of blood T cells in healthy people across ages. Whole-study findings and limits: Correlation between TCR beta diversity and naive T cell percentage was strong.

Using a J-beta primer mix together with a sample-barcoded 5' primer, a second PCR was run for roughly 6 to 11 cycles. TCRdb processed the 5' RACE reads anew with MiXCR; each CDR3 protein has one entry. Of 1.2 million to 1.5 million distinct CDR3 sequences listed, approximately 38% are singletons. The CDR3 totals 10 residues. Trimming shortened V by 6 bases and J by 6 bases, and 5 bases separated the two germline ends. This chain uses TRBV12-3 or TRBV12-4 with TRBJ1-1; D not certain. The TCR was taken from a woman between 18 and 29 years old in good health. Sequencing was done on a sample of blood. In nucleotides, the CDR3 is TGTGCCAGCAGGCTAGCTGAAGCTTTCTTT. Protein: CASRLAEAFF.